This T cell receptor beta chain was sequenced in a study of blood T cell repertoires in COVID-19. In the study overall: Nucleic acid was either cDNA or gDNA, and it came from T cells, B-cell-depleted T cells, or PBMCs.

The germline V gene encodes CDR1 LGHDT and CDR2 YNNKEL (reference sequence). There are 15 residues in the CDR3. V was cut by 4 bases and J by 8 bases, with 20 bases left in between. Original processing notes: For nucleated cells, counts were estimated from reference gene primer amplification. Sequenced by immunoSEQ multiplex PCR; TCRdb stores in-frame clones only, minus some. V and J calls and clone size are given by that table; D and trimming were obtained from the DNA. The data show 20,000 to 30,000 clones, roughly 79% seen once. The receptor's source is a man of 80 years or more with active or convalescent COVID-19. This chain joins TRBV3-1 (or the pseudogene TRBV3-2) and TRBJ1-2, with a possible D match to TRBD1 (5 bases). Material for sequencing was peripheral blood. The DNA of the CDR3 is TGTGCCAGCAGCCCACACCCCACCGGACATTACGGCTACACCTTC. Encoded protein: CASSPHPTGHYGYTF.